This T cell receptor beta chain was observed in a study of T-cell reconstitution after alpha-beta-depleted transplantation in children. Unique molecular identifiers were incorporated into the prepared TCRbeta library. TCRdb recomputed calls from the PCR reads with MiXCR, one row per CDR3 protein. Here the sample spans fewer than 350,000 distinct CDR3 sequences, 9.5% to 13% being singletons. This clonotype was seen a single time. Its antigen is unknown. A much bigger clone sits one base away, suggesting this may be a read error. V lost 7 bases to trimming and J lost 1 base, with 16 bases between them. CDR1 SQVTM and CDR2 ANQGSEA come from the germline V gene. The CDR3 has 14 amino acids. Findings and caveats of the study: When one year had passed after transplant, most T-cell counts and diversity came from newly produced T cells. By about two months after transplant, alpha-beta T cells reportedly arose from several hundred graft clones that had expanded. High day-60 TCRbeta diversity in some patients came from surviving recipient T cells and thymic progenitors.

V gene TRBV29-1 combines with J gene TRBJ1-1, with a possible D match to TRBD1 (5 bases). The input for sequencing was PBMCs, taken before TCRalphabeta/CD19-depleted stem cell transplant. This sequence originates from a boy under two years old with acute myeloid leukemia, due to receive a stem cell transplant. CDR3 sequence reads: CSAGSGTWNTEAFF. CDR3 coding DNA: TGCAGCGCCGGCTCCGGGACCTGGAACACTGAAGCTTTCTTT.